This TCR beta chain was captured in a study of T cell changes during pregnancy in multiple sclerosis. Produced via immunoSEQ multiplex PCR; TCRdb's table is partial and in-frame only. The sample lists tens of thousands of clones; around 88% were seen once. The CDR3 runs 19 residues. V was clipped by 1 base and J by 6 bases; unmatched bases: 18. Germline values: CDR1 SGHAT, CDR2 FQNNGV. The sample here was CD4+ T cells from peripheral blood mononuclear cells, taken in the first trimester of pregnancy. The rearrangement joins TRBV11-2 to TRBJ2-3; TRBD2 matches 8 bases. This receptor was taken from a female donor in good health, enrolled as a control in a pregnancy study. CDR3 in amino acids: CASSLVGASAGVKRDTQYF. CDR3 in DNA: TGTGCCAGCAGCTTAGTGGGGGCTTCAGCGGGGGTTAAGAGGGATACGCAGTATTTT.